This TCR beta chain comes out of a study of T-cell reconstitution after alpha-beta-depleted transplantation in children. Library preparation (for TCRbeta) was performed with unique molecular identifiers. TCRdb recomputed calls from the PCR reads with MiXCR, one row per CDR3 protein. The table includes hundreds of thousands of distinct CDR3 sequences, roughly 15% detected once. Regarding the study as a whole: T-cell numbers and diversity, one year after transplant, stemmed largely from T cells that were newly produced. Expanded graft clones numbering several hundred reportedly gave rise to alpha-beta T cells about two months after transplant.

V dropped 6 bases and J dropped 0; count of bases not matched to a gene: 7. The germline CDR1 and CDR2 sequences are MGHRA and YSYEKL. The CDR3 has 17 residues. Points on this clonotype: No antigen is known for it.

V usage is TRBV4-1 and J usage is TRBJ2-2, with 10 bases identical to TRBD1. The clonotype originates from a boy younger than two who had a stem cell transplant for Wiskott-Aldrich syndrome, so the T cells may come from the graft donor. The sample in question was PBMCs, mostly from graft donor cells, obtained 360 days after TCRalphabeta/CD19-depleted stem cell transplant. In DNA, the CDR3 is TGCGCCAGCAGTCGGGACAGGGGCCTAACGAACACCGGGGAGCTGTTTTTT. Encoded protein: CASSRDRGLTNTGELFF.